One and the same sample provided the 6 T cell receptor beta chains below, sequenced in a study of blood T cell repertoires in COVID-19. Data came from immunoSEQ multiplex PCR; TCRdb stores just in-frame clones and leaves some out. This repertoire shows some 210,000 clones, 80% to 95% found once; its top ten account for more than 0.7%. Sequencing was performed on peripheral blood. These TCRs come from a man in his 60s with COVID-19, enrolled during active disease.

The rearrangement uses TRBV7-3 and TRBJ1-2; perhaps TRBD1 as D (5 bases). This CDR3 region has 17 residues. The germline V gene encodes CDR1 SGHTA and CDR2 FQGTGA. With 0 bases removed from V and 11 bases from J, the gap between germline ends came to 25 bases. The CDR3 sequence is CASSLTRVGLQVPAYTF. The DNA for the CDR3 is TGTGCCAGCAGCTTAACCAGGGTGGGGTTACAGGTCCCCGCATACACCTTC.

The J gene is TRBJ1-3, the V gene TRBV5-1; D is uncertain. Germline V gene data show CDR1 as SGHRS and CDR2 as YFSETQ. CDR3 size: 14 residues. V shed 0 bases and J shed 0 bases, with 4 bases lying between them. The CDR3 reads CASSLEPSGNTIYF. CDR3 bases: TGCGCCAGCAGCTTGGAGCCCTCTGGAAACACCATATATTTT.

The chain has TRBV6-5 and TRBJ1-2, with 10 positions matching TRBD1. V shed 5 bases, J shed 5 bases, and the junction held 8 bases outside the gene matches. The CDR3 covers 15 residues. Germline CDR1 is MNHEY and CDR2 is SVGAGI. The CDR3 DNA is TGTGCCAGCAGTAGCCGGGACAGGGGCGTTTATGGCTACACCTTC. Protein product: CASSSRDRGVYGYTF.

The chain employs TRBV7-9 and TRBJ2-7; TRBD2 matches at 9 bases. V lost 5 bases, J lost 3 bases, and 8 bases stayed unmatched. CDR3 size: 15 residues. The germline CDR1 and CDR2 sequences are SEHNR and FQNEAQ (reference sequence). This CDR3 is CASSPRTSEFYEQYF. CDR3 sequence (DNA): TGTGCCAGCAGCCCGAGGACTAGCGAGTTCTACGAGCAGTACTTC. Drawing the rest from reference TRBV7-9 and TRBJ2-7, the complete variable domain is DTGVSQNPRHKITKRGQNVTFRCDPISEHNRLYWYRQTLGQGPEFLTYFQNEAQLEKSRLLSDRFSAERPKGSFSTLEIQRTEQGDSAMYLCASSPRTSEFYEQYFGPGTRLTVT.

The chain joins TRBV7-3 to TRBJ1-6; the D gene is possibly TRBD1 (6 bases). Trimming removed 6 bases from V and 0 bases from J, with 18 bases in between. Germline V gene data show CDR1 as SGHTA and CDR2 as FQGTGA. The CDR3 has 18 residues. The CDR3 nucleotides read TGTGCCAGCAGGTTCTTACAGGGTTTGGGCTCCTATAATTCACCCCTCCACTTT. This translates into CASRFLQGLGSYNSPLHF.

The chain has TRBV3-1 (or the pseudogene TRBV3-2) and TRBJ1-5; D unresolved. The CDR3 runs 15 residues. The germline gives CDR1 LGHDT, CDR2 YNNKEL (reference sequence). Between the trimmed V and J ends, which lost 1 base and 3 bases, there was a span of 10 bases. Written as DNA, the CDR3 is TGTGCCAGCAGCCAAGGGTCCACTTCCAATCAGCCCCAGCATTTT. Translating it yields CASSQGSTSNQPQHF.